One and the same sample provided the 5 T cell receptor beta chains below, sequenced in a study of shared clonotypes between healthy human individuals. Here immunoSEQ multiplex PCR was the method, and the copy in TCRdb shows in-frame clones only, minus some. The sample includes over a million clones, 98% of them seen just once. Material: naive CD4+ T cells sorted from blood. Subset described: CD45RA+ positively selected. These receptors all stem from a man younger than 45 in good health.

The chain's CDR3 is CASSRLQETQYF. The CDR3, as DNA: TGCGCCAGCAGTAGGCTACAAGAGACCCAGTACTTC. The chain carries TRBV10-2 and TRBJ2-5; no clear D. This CDR3 has 12 amino acids. Trimming left V 5 bases short and J 2 bases short, with 6 bases between. The germline V gene encodes CDR1 WSHSY and CDR2 SAAADI.

The genes are TRBV4-3 and TRBJ2-5; D is unresolved. Trimming took off 0 bases at V and 0 bases at J, with 8 bases between the two ends. This CDR3 region has 15 residues. Germline V gene sequence: CDR1 LGHNA, CDR2 YSLEER. The CDR3 spells CASSQDNRDQETQYF. In nucleotides, the CDR3 is TGCGCCAGCAGCCAAGATAATAGGGACCAAGAGACCCAGTACTTC.

The rearrangement links TRBV2 to TRBJ2-1, with TRBD2 as a possible D gene (6 bases). CDR3 length: 14 amino acids. The V and J ends lost 10 bases and 2 bases respectively, with 15 bases between them. Looked up from germline, CDR1 is SNHLY and CDR2 is FYNNEI. As DNA, the CDR3 is TGTGCCACGAGGAGGGAGGCCGCCTACAATGAGCAGTTCTTC. Translation gives CATRREAAYNEQFF.

This rearrangement joins TRBV14 to TRBJ1-5, with D possibly matching TRBD1 (5 bases). The CDR3 has 20 amino acids. Per the germline V gene, CDR1 is SGHDN and CDR2 is FVKESK. V shed 0 bases and J shed 0 bases, with 21 bases lying between them. The CDR3 DNA reads TGTGCCAGCAGCCAAGATCGAAGCAGGGTCATAACCTTTAGCAATCAGCCCCAGCATTTT. It is translated as CASSQDRSRVITFSNQPQHF.

J is TRBJ2-5 and V is TRBV27; no clear D gene. V was shortened by 5 bases and J by 2 bases, with 9 bases between the two germline ends. In germline, CDR1 is MNHEY, CDR2 SMNVEV (reference sequence). CDR3 length equals 13 residues. CDR3 bases: TGTGCCAGCAGTCAAGGGATTCAAGAGACCCAGTACTTC. This gives the protein CASSQGIQETQYF.